The next 26 T cell receptor beta chains were all read from a single sample in a study of T cell responses to AZD1222 COVID-19 vaccine. The protocol was immunoSEQ multiplex PCR, while the TCRdb copy is restricted to in-frame clones and leaves out a portion. This table has 90,000 to 100,000 clones, about 90% appearing once. This specimen consisted of peripheral blood, obtained on day 0 of AZD1222 vaccination. The receptors were gathered from an adult in good health.

The rearrangement joins TRBV6-6 to TRBJ1-5, with 7 positions matching TRBD1. This CDR3 has 14 amino acids. V lost 7 bases to trimming and J lost 5 bases; unmatched junction nucleotides: 8. CDR1 MNHNY and CDR2 SVGAGI come from the germline V gene (reference sequence). CDR3 DNA sequence: TGTGCCAGCAATCAGGACAGGCCGGATCAGCCCCAGCATTTT. It codes for CASNQDRPDQPQHF.

The CDR3 nucleotides read TGTGCCAGCAGGGGACAGGTGTTGAATAATGAAAAACTGTTTTTT. Its protein is CASRGQVLNNEKLFF. The rearrangement links TRBV6-5 to TRBJ1-4; 8 bases fit TRBD1. The V gene end was trimmed by 6 bases and the J gene end by 4 bases; junction bases not matched to a gene: 7. Germline assignment: CDR1 MNHEY and CDR2 SVGAGI. This CDR3 has 15 amino acids.

Remarks on this clone: At one end, the junction sequence differs from germline, possibly due to a read error. J is TRBJ2-1 and V is TRBV5-1, with a tentative D call TRBD1 (6 bases). Germline V gene data show CDR1 as SGHRS and CDR2 as YFSETQ. The CDR3 runs 11 residues. The CDR3 reads CASMGATEQFF. The CDR3 DNA follows: TGTGCCAGCATGGGGGCGACTGAGCAGTTCTTC.

This clone was detected a few times. The chain combines TRBV7-2 with TRBJ1-5, with 8 bases matching TRBD1. CDR3 length: 15 amino acids. Trimming at V came to 5 bases and at J to 0 bases, leaving 3 bases not matched to a gene. CDR1 is SGHTA, CDR2 FQGNSA, per germline. For the CDR3, the DNA is TGTGCCAGCAGCCTGGACAGGGTTAGCAATCAGCCCCAGCATTTT. Translating gives CASSLDRVSNQPQHF.

The chain carries TRBV2 and TRBJ1-2; D uncertain. Trimming shortened V by 5 bases and J by 5 bases, and 18 bases separated the two germline ends. The CDR3 spans 15 residues. Germline CDR1 is SNHLY and CDR2 is FYNNEI. CDR3 region: CASSTTDNPFYGYTF. CDR3 nucleotide sequence: TGTGCCAGCAGTACGACCGATAATCCATTTTATGGCTACACCTTC. Full variable domain (rest looked up from reference TRBV2 and TRBJ1-2): EPEVTQTPSHQVTQMGQEVILRCVPISNHLYFYWYRQILGQKVEFLVSFYNNEISEKSEIFDDQFSVERPDGSNFTLKIRSTKLEDSAMYFCASSTTDNPFYGYTFGSGTRLTVV.

This chain connects TRBV5-6 to TRBJ1-3, with a tentative D call TRBD1 (6 bases). The CDR3 has 14 amino acids. Trimming took off 4 bases at V and 2 bases at J, with 10 bases between the two ends. Per the germline V gene, CDR1 is SGHDT and CDR2 is YYEEEE. CDR3 protein: CASSENRAGNTIYF. The CDR3, as DNA: TGTGCCAGCAGCGAAAACAGGGCTGGAAACACCATATATTTT.

The rearrangement joins TRBV5-6 to TRBJ1-6; 8 nucleotides match TRBD1. The V and J ends lost 0 bases and 7 bases, in that order; junction bases with no gene match: 9. This CDR3 has 17 residues. Germline values: CDR1 SGHDT, CDR2 YYEEEE. This CDR3 reads CASSLVDRGRRNSPLHF. The CDR3 region has the DNA TGTGCCAGCAGCTTGGTAGACAGGGGTCGAAGGAATTCACCCCTCCACTTT.

The chain links TRBV29-1 to TRBJ1-2, with D unclear. The CDR3 spans 12 residues. The germline V gene has CDR1 SQVTM and CDR2 ANQGSEA. V shed 5 bases and J shed 2 bases, with 9 bases lying between them. CDR3 residues: CSVTEINYGYTF. DNA for the CDR3: TGCAGCGTTACAGAGATCAACTATGGCTACACCTTC.

The rearrangement uses TRBV7-9 and TRBJ2-5; D is possibly TRBD1 (5 bases). V lost 6 bases and J 1 base, leaving 18 bases between the germline ends. From germline, CDR1 is SEHNR and CDR2 FQNEAQ (reference sequence). CDR3 length: 16 residues. DNA for the CDR3: TGTGCCAGCAGTTCCATAAGGGGATCAGGCCAAGAGACCCAGTACTTC. Translated: CASSSIRGSGQETQYF.

The chain recombines TRBV7-2 with TRBJ1-1, with D possibly TRBD1 on 5 matching bases. The CDR3 consists of 15 residues. Trimming took 2 bases from V and 0 from J, leaving 10 bases between them. Germline loops: CDR1 SGHTA, CDR2 FQGNSA. Here the CDR3 reads CASSLYRSLNTEAFF. The CDR3 coding sequence is TGTGCCAGCAGCTTATACAGGTCGCTGAACACTGAAGCTTTCTTT.

This rearrangement joins TRBV2 to TRBJ1-5; no clear D. Germline V lookup: CDR1 SNHLY, CDR2 FYNNEI. The germline V and J ends were trimmed by 7 bases and 9 bases, with 19 bases remaining between them. The CDR3 sequence is 14 residues long. The CDR3 protein is CASTEVNALRPQHF. The CDR3 DNA reads TGTGCCAGCACCGAGGTGAATGCCCTTAGGCCCCAGCATTTT.

This clone was counted once. The chain uses TRBV5-8 and TRBJ1-5; 8 bases agree with TRBD1. The CDR3 runs to 13 residues. Germline CDR1 SGHTS, CDR2 YDEGEE. Losses at the gene ends were 4 bases for V and 10 bases for J; bases not matched to a gene: 7. Here the CDR3 reads CASSQDREAPQHF. The CDR3 bases are TGTGCCAGCAGCCAGGACAGGGAAGCACCCCAGCATTTT.

The genes are TRBV27 and TRBJ2-7; D is unresolved. This CDR3 contains 14 residues. V lost 4 bases, J lost 1 base, and 11 bases lay in between. Germline V gene sequence: CDR1 MNHEY, CDR2 SMNVEV (reference sequence). Here the CDR3 DNA reads TGTGCCAGCAGTTCCCAATTTTTGTCCTACGAGCAGTACTTC. This translates into CASSSQFLSYEQYF.

The CDR3 coding sequence is TGTGCCAGCACTCACCATATCCTCGAAGAGACCCAGTACTTC. Its translation is CASTHHILEETQYF. J is TRBJ2-5 and V is TRBV6-4; the D is unclear. V was cut by 7 bases and J by 3 bases, with 15 bases left in between. The CDR3 runs 14 residues. The germline gives CDR1 MRHNA, CDR2 SNTAGT.

The rearrangement joins TRBV29-1 to TRBJ1-2; D remains ambiguous. V shed 1 base and J shed 5 bases, with 8 bases lying between them. Germline CDR1 reads SQVTM; CDR2 reads ANQGSEA. The CDR3 extends over 12 amino acids. The CDR3 loop is CSVEGTEYGYTF. In DNA, the CDR3 is TGCAGCGTTGAAGGCACGGAATATGGCTACACCTTC.

The chain combines TRBV2 with TRBJ2-3; 9 bases line up with TRBD2. V was pared by 4 bases and J by 5 bases, with 7 bases of the junction left unmatched. This CDR3 is 15 amino acids long. Germline values: CDR1 SNHLY, CDR2 FYNNEI. The CDR3 coding sequence is TGTGCCAGCAGTGCCACAGCGGGAGGTGGAGATACGCAGTATTTT. As protein: CASSATAGGGDTQYF.

The J gene is TRBJ2-5, the V gene TRBV7-9; maybe TRBD1 (6 bases). Trimming took off 3 bases at V and 9 bases at J, with 17 bases between the two ends. Germline V gene data show CDR1 as SEHNR and CDR2 as FQNEAQ (reference sequence). The CDR3 spans 14 residues. CDR3 region: CASSFSGPQGSQYF. In DNA form, the CDR3 reads TGTGCCAGCAGCTTTTCCGGGCCCCAGGGGTCCCAGTACTTC.

The rearrangement uses TRBV15 and TRBJ1-4; no clear D. With 0 bases removed from V and 4 bases from J, the gap between germline ends came to 6 bases. The germline V gene encodes CDR1 LNHNV and CDR2 YYDKDF (reference sequence). CDR3 length: 14 residues. The CDR3 reads CATSREDRNEKLFF. DNA for the CDR3: TGTGCCACCAGCAGAGAGGACCGTAATGAAAAACTGTTTTTT.

This chain links TRBV7-8 with TRBJ1-1; 8 nucleotides line up with TRBD1. Germline CDR1 and CDR2: SGHVS and FQNEAQ. The junction had 5 bases not matched to a gene; V was cut back by 5 bases and J by 9 bases. The CDR3 is 12 amino acids. In nucleotides, the CDR3 is TGTGCCAGCAGCACCCGACAGGGGAAAGCTTTCTTT. This gives the protein CASSTRQGKAFF.

This chain links TRBV7-3 with TRBJ1-1; D remains unclear. V was clipped by 2 bases and J by 3 bases, with 7 bases between them. The CDR3 extends over 13 amino acids. Germline-derived CDR1 and CDR2 are SGHTA and FQGTGA. CDR3 sequence reads: CASSLLMDTEAFF. CDR3 coding DNA: TGTGCCAGCAGCTTATTGATGGACACTGAAGCTTTCTTT.

This rearrangement joins TRBV19 to TRBJ1-6; D unclear. The CDR3 length is 14 residues. Trimming shortened V by 5 bases and J by 3 bases, and 8 bases separated the two germline ends. Germline-derived CDR1 and CDR2 are LNHDA and SQIVND (reference sequence). The CDR3 DNA follows: TGTGCCAGTAGTTTAGGGAACTATAATTCACCCCTCCACTTT. Protein product: CASSLGNYNSPLHF.

V and J are TRBV9 and TRBJ1-4; weak D call: TRBD1 (5 bases). The V gene's germline CDR1 is SGDLS and CDR2 YYNGEE. Trimming removed 0 bases at V and 5 bases at J, with 14 bases between. This CDR3 has 16 residues. The CDR3: CASSVGLTVRNEKLFF. As DNA, the CDR3 is TGTGCCAGCAGCGTAGGATTGACAGTTCGGAATGAAAAACTGTTTTTT.

The chain uses TRBV7-2 and TRBJ1-1; the D gene is possibly TRBD1 (5 bases). Germline-derived CDR1 and CDR2 are SGHTA and FQGNSA. The CDR3 covers 15 residues. The germline V and J ends were trimmed by 1 base and 1 base, with 10 bases remaining between them. The CDR3 sequence: CASSLDPGGNTEAFF. Written as DNA, the CDR3 is TGTGCCAGCAGCTTAGATCCGGGGGGGAACACTGAAGCTTTCTTT.

The chain is built from TRBV18 and TRBJ1-2; D is uncertain. Trimming took off 0 bases at V and 8 bases at J, with 16 bases between the two ends. Germline V lookup: CDR1 KGHSH, CDR2 LQKENI. CDR3 size: 15 residues. The CDR3 spells CASSPPGSIPMGYTF. CDR3 sequence (DNA): TGTGCCAGCTCACCACCGGGCTCGATACCTATGGGCTACACCTTC.

The J gene is TRBJ2-7, the V gene TRBV7-8; TRBD1 or TRBD2 may be the D gene (6 bases each). This CDR3 has 15 amino acids. V shed 5 bases and J shed 2 bases, with 16 bases lying between them. CDR1 is SGHVS and CDR2 is FQNEAQ in the germline V gene. The CDR3 DNA reads TGTGCCAGCAGCCCCCCCGGGGGCTCCGCCTACGAGCAGTACTTC. Its translation is CASSPPGGSAYEQYF. The full variable domain, with the rest looked up from reference TRBV7-8 and TRBJ2-7, is GAGVSQSPRYKVAKRGQDVALRCDPISGHVSLFWYQQALGQGPEFLTYFQNEAQLDKSGLPSDRFFAERPEGSVSTLKIQRTQQEDSAVYLCASSPPGGSAYEQYFGPGTRLTVT.

The chain couples TRBV18 to TRBJ1-1, with D unclear. Trimming removed 2 bases at V and 0 bases at J, with 7 bases between. The CDR3 is made up of 14 amino acids. Germline V gives CDR1 KGHSH, CDR2 LQKENI. CDR3 residues: CASSPGSMNTEAFF. CDR3 coding DNA: TGTGCCAGCTCACCAGGGTCGATGAACACTGAAGCTTTCTTT.